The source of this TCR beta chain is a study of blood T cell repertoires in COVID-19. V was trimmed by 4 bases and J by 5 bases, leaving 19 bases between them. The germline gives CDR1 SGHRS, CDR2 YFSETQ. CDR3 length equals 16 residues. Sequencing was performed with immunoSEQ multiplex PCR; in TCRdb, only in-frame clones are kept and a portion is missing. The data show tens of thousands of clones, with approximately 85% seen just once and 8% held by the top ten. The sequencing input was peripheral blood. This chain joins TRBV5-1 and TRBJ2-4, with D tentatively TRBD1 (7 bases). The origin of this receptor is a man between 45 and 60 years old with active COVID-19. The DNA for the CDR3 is TGCGCCAGCAGCCCCCACAGGGGAGGATCGGAAAACATTCAGTACTTC. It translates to CASSPHRGGSENIQYF.